Shown below are 17 T cell receptor beta chains from a single sample sequenced in a study of blood T cell repertoires in COVID-19. TCRdb's copy holds only in-frame clones and misses some; the assay was immunoSEQ multiplex PCR. The sample shows roughly 200,000 clones, around 87% of them seen only once. Material: peripheral blood. These TCRs come from a man between 60 and 70 years old who had recovered from COVID-19.

This clone was seen only once. The chain links TRBV5-1 to TRBJ1-4; 10 nucleotides agree with TRBD1. The germline V gene encodes CDR1 SGHRS and CDR2 YFSETQ. Unmatched junction bases numbered 2, after V lost 0 bases and J lost 6 bases. The CDR3 loop spans 15 amino acids. CDR3 bases: TGCGCCAGCAGCTTGGCCGGGACAGGGGATGAAAAACTGTTTTTT. Translated, it gives CASSLAGTGDEKLFF.

The gene calls are TRBV5-1 and TRBJ1-3; D is unresolved. CDR1 and CDR2 (germline): SGHRS, YFSETQ. V lost 4 bases to trimming and J lost 0 bases, with 8 bases between them. The CDR3 totals 14 residues. In DNA, the CDR3 is TGCGCCAGCAGCAGGAGGGACTCTGGAAACACCATATATTTT. Translated: CASSRRDSGNTIYF.

This chain uses TRBV3-1 (or the pseudogene TRBV3-2) with TRBJ1-6; 7 nucleotides line up with TRBD1. Germline-derived CDR1 and CDR2 are LGHDT and YNNKEL (reference sequence). This CDR3 is 14 amino acids long. The V and J ends lost 1 base and 7 bases, in that order; junction bases with no gene match: 1. CDR3 nucleotide sequence: TGTGCCAGCAGCCAAGGACAGGGCAATTCACCCCTCCACTTT. It yields the protein CASSQGQGNSPLHF.

The J gene is TRBJ1-4, the V gene TRBV9; TRBD1 might be the D (6 bases). Trimming removed 0 bases from V and 7 bases from J, with 10 bases in between. CDR1 is SGDLS, CDR2 YYNGEE, per germline. The CDR3 loop spans 14 amino acids. The CDR3 nucleotides read TGTGCCAGCAGCGTAGCAGGGGTCGGTGAAAAACTGTTTTTT. This translates into CASSVAGVGEKLFF.

The chain carries TRBV6-5 and TRBJ2-1; TRBD1 is a possible D gene (5 bases). Germline V gene lookup returns CDR1 MNHEY and CDR2 SVGAGI. The CDR3 runs 16 residues. V dropped 0 bases and J dropped 6 bases, with 15 bases sitting between them. The CDR3 region has the DNA TGTGCCAGCAGTTACTCCGGACAAGGACGTAGCAATGAGCAGTTCTTC. This gives the protein CASSYSGQGRSNEQFF.

V gene TRBV9 combines with J gene TRBJ2-1, with D tentatively TRBD1 (6 bases). Germline CDR1 reads SGDLS; CDR2 reads YYNGEE. There are 16 residues in the CDR3. Trimming took 0 bases from V and 2 from J, leaving 12 bases between them. As DNA, the CDR3 is TGTGCCAGCAGCGTAGAGGGCGGACAGACCTACAATGAGCAGTTCTTC. As protein: CASSVEGGQTYNEQFF.

V usage is TRBV28 and J usage is TRBJ2-3, with D unclear. CDR1 and CDR2 (germline): MDHEN, SYDVKM. V shed 7 bases and J shed 0 bases, with 5 bases lying between them. This CDR3 has 12 residues. The CDR3 nucleotides are TGTGCCAGCACCTATAGCACAGATACGCAGTATTTT. As protein: CASTYSTDTQYF. Combining the CDR3 with reference TRBV28 and TRBJ2-3 gives the whole variable domain DVKVTQSSRYLVKRTGEKVFLECVQDMDHENMFWYRQDPGLGLRLIYFSYDVKMKEKGDIPEGYSVSREKKERFSLILESASTNQTSMYLCASTYSTDTQYFGPGTRLTVL.

This chain links TRBV7-6 with TRBJ1-5, with 7 bases that match TRBD1. Germline V CDR1 and CDR2: SGHVS, FNYEAQ. The CDR3 loop spans 15 amino acids. Trimming cost V 5 bases and J 3 bases; bases outside gene matches: 7. In nucleotides, the CDR3 is TGTGCCAGCAGCCCCGGGACAGAATTCAATCAGCCCCAGCATTTT. Protein product: CASSPGTEFNQPQHF.

This chain uses TRBV6-5 with TRBJ1-1; 8 nucleotides align to TRBD1. The junction had 5 bases not matched to a gene; V was cut back by 7 bases and J by 4 bases. The CDR3 sequence is 13 residues long. Germline CDR1 MNHEY, CDR2 SVGAGI. This CDR3 reads CASKDREGTEAFF. DNA for the CDR3: TGTGCCAGCAAGGACAGGGAAGGCACTGAAGCTTTCTTT.

The sample holds a few counts of this clone. This chain links TRBV7-6 with TRBJ2-5, with unresolved D. In germline, CDR1 is SGHVS, CDR2 FNYEAQ. V lost 2 bases and J 5 bases, leaving 9 bases between the germline ends. This CDR3 has 13 residues. CDR3 loop: CASSLPSVETQYF. The CDR3 DNA follows: TGTGCCAGCAGCTTACCGTCGGTGGAGACCCAGTACTTC.

This sequence joins TRBV18 and TRBJ2-7; D is possibly TRBD1 (6 bases). The germline gives CDR1 KGHSH, CDR2 LQKENI. The length of the CDR3 is 13 residues. The V end lost 2 bases, the J end lost 3 bases, and 8 bases lay between the germline ends. The CDR3 is CASSPTGLYEQYF. In DNA, the CDR3 is TGTGCCAGCTCACCAACAGGGCTCTACGAGCAGTACTTC.

This chain joins TRBV4-1 and TRBJ1-4, with a possible D match to TRBD1 (5 bases). The V end was cut by 5 bases, the J end by 4 bases, with 11 bases between. There are 14 residues in the CDR3. Germline V gene sequence: CDR1 MGHRA, CDR2 YSYEKL. The CDR3 bases are TGCGCCAGCAGCATACAGGAATATAATGAAAAACTGTTTTTT. Translating gives CASSIQEYNEKLFF.

The chain links TRBV25-1 to TRBJ1-1; 8 bases agree with TRBD1. CDR3 length: 14 residues. In germline, CDR1 is MGHDK, CDR2 SYGVNS. The V segment lost 1 base and the J segment 5 bases; nucleotides outside the gene matches: 3. The DNA for the CDR3 is TGTGCCAGCAGTGAATCGGACAGGGTGACTGAAGCTTTCTTT. The encoded protein is CASSESDRVTEAFF. Full variable domain (remainder filled in from reference TRBV25-1 and TRBJ1-1): EADIYQTPRYLVIGTGKKITLECSQTMGHDKMYWYQQDPGMELHLIHYSYGVNSTEKGDLSSESTVSRIRTEHFPLTLESARPSHTSQYLCASSESDRVTEAFFGQGTRLTVV.

This chain links TRBV19 with TRBJ2-1; TRBD2 aligns across 9 bases. The V segment lost 0 bases and the J segment 7 bases; nucleotides outside the gene matches: 4. The CDR3 spans 15 residues. Germline CDR1 LNHDA, CDR2 SQIVND (reference sequence). The CDR3 region is CASSIDSSGNNEQFF. Here the CDR3 DNA reads TGTGCCAGTAGTATAGATTCTAGCGGGAATAATGAGCAGTTCTTC. The variable domain in full, completed from reference TRBV19 and TRBJ2-1, reads DGGITQSPKYLFRKEGQNVTLSCEQNLNHDAMYWYRQDPGQGLRLIYYSQIVNDFQKGDIAEGYSVSREKKESFPLTVTSAQKNPTAFYLCASSIDSSGNNEQFFGPGTRLTVL.

This chain joins TRBV7-3 and TRBJ1-2; TRBD1 is a possible D gene (6 bases). Trimming left V 5 bases short and J 2 bases short, with 12 bases between. The CDR3 extends over 14 amino acids. Germline-derived CDR1 and CDR2 are SGHTA and FQGTGA. The CDR3 DNA follows: TGTGCCAGCAGCCCCGGACAGAACAACTATGGCTACACCTTC. It translates to CASSPGQNNYGYTF.

The chain links TRBV29-1 to TRBJ2-1; 7 bases fit TRBD2. The CDR3 is 17 residues long. The V gene's germline CDR1 is SQVTM and CDR2 ANQGSEA. V was clipped by 2 bases and J by 8 bases; unmatched bases: 18. The CDR3 DNA reads TGCAGCGTTGAAAAGGGCGCTAGCGGCTACCAACGCTATGAGCAGTTCTTC. Its translation: CSVEKGASGYQRYEQFF.

Regarding this clone: Other DNA sequences of this sample code for an identical CDR3. The V call is TRBV6-1, the J call TRBJ1-5; D is perhaps TRBD1 (6 bases). The V end was cut by 0 bases, the J end by 0 bases, with 6 bases between. The CDR3 consists of 15 residues. Looked up from germline, CDR1 is MNHNS and CDR2 is SASEGT. The CDR3 here is CASSEAGHSNQPQHF. The CDR3 DNA reads as TGTGCCAGCAGTGAAGCGGGACATAGCAATCAGCCCCAGCATTTT.